The T cell receptor (beta chain) under discussion was sequenced for a study of neoadjuvant anti-PD-1 for oral cavity cancer. Between the trimmed V and J ends, which lost 3 bases and 0 bases, there was a span of 9 bases. CDR3 length: 15 amino acids. Germline-derived CDR1 and CDR2 are SGHDN and FVKESK. Measured with immunoSEQ multiplex PCR; TCRdb has only the in-frame clones, and not every one. The sample holds around 14,000 clones, 75% seen once. The time point here: after neoadjuvant nivolumab, at surgical resection. The gene calls are TRBV14 and TRBJ2-1; D remains unclear. The TCR comes from a person between 35 and 79 years old with oral cavity squamous cell carcinoma. The sample here was PBMCs, taken after nivolumab (anti-PD-1) treatment. CDR3 sequence: CASSHSGSSYNEQFF. The CDR3 DNA reads as TGTGCCAGCAGCCATAGTGGAAGCTCCTACAATGAGCAGTTCTTC.